This entry lists 16 T cell receptor beta chains sequenced from one sample in a study of early T cells in non-severe SARS-CoV-2 infection. TCRdb re-analysed the 5' RACE reads in MiXCR, keeping a single row per CDR3 protein. Here the sample spans some 77,000 distinct CDR3 sequences, less than 20% being singletons. The specimen sequenced was whole blood. The receptors originated from an adult who was a healthcare worker with PCR-confirmed SARS-CoV-2 infection or an uninfected control (not recorded which).

Of note for this clonotype: Compared with germline, one end of the junction differs, possibly owing to a read error. The chain uses TRBV9 and TRBJ2-7; D is perhaps TRBD1 (9 bases). Germline V gene data show CDR1 as SGDLS and CDR2 as YYNGEE. The length of the CDR3 is 16 residues. As DNA, the CDR3 is TGTGTCAGCAGCGAGTCTGCGGGGGGACAGGGCTACGAGCAGTACTTC. This gives the protein CVSSESAGGQGYEQYF.

The rearrangement uses TRBV11-2 and TRBJ2-5; maybe TRBD2 (7 bases). Per germline, CDR1 SGHAT and CDR2 FQNNGV. The V and J ends lost 4 bases and 2 bases respectively, with 14 bases between them. The CDR3 spans 15 residues. The CDR3 loop reads CASSSRGPDQETQYF. In DNA form, the CDR3 reads TGTGCCAGCAGCTCGCGGGGGCCAGATCAAGAGACCCAGTACTTC. The full variable domain, completed using reference TRBV11-2 and TRBJ2-5, is EAGVAQSPRYKIIEKRQSVAFWCNPISGHATLYWYQQILGQGPKLLIQFQNNGVVDDSQLPKDRFSAERLKGVDSTLKIQPAKLEDSAVYLCASSSRGPDQETQYFGPGTRLLVL.

This clonotype was found a few times. The chain joins TRBV3-1 to TRBJ2-7; D perhaps matches TRBD1 (5 bases). The CDR3 extends over 13 amino acids. Looked up from germline, CDR1 is LGHDT and CDR2 is YNNKEL (reference sequence). The V end was cut by 1 base, the J end by 7 bases, with 11 bases between. CDR3 in DNA: TGTGCCAGCAGCCAAGGTGGGGCCCAGGAGCAGTACTTC. Translating it yields CASSQGGAQEQYF.

The chain combines TRBV11-2 with TRBJ2-1; maybe TRBD1 (6 bases). The V gene lost 5 bases and the J gene lost 5 bases, with 10 bases spanning the gap. Germline V CDR1 and CDR2: SGHAT, FQNNGV. This CDR3 has 13 amino acids. The CDR3 loop reads CASSPGQHNEQFF. The CDR3 DNA sequence: TGTGCCAGCAGCCCCGGACAGCACAATGAGCAGTTCTTC.

The chain joins TRBV12-3 or TRBV12-4 to TRBJ1-1, with D hard to call. Deletions cut 6 bases from V and 1 base from J, with 9 bases between. The CDR3 sequence is 13 residues long. The CDR3 reads CASRRRQNTEAFF. Here the CDR3 DNA reads TGTGCCAGCAGACGAAGGCAGAACACTGAAGCTTTCTTT.

Only a few counts were recorded for this clonotype. This chain links TRBV9 with TRBJ2-1, with 15 bases matching TRBD2. This CDR3 region has 18 residues. CDR1 and CDR2 from the germline V gene are SGDLS and YYNGEE. Trimming cost V 4 bases and J 3 bases; bases outside gene matches: 8. This CDR3 is CASSPRTSGREIYNEQFF. For the CDR3, the DNA is TGTGCCAGCAGCCCCCGGACTAGCGGGAGGGAAATCTACAATGAGCAGTTCTTC.

In its sample, this clonotype was seen many times. V usage is TRBV10-1 and J usage is TRBJ2-1; 12 bases fit TRBD2. There are 16 residues in the CDR3. Trimming cost V 1 base and J 6 bases; bases outside gene matches: 4. CDR1 and CDR2 from the germline V gene are WNHNN and SYGVQD (reference sequence). The CDR3 reads CASSEFGLAGSNEQFF. The DNA for the CDR3 is TGCGCCAGCAGTGAGTTCGGACTAGCGGGGAGCAATGAGCAGTTCTTC.

This clonotype was counted many times. J is TRBJ1-2 and V is TRBV6-1; D might be TRBD1 (5 bases). Germline CDR1 MNHNS, CDR2 SASEGT. V lost 7 bases and J 4 bases, leaving 10 bases between the germline ends. The CDR3 contains 12 residues. CDR3 protein: CASNMGVYGYTF. The CDR3 region has the DNA TGTGCCAGCAATATGGGGGTCTATGGCTACACCTTC.

This chain uses TRBV7-8 with TRBJ2-5; 14 bases agree with TRBD2. Germline values: CDR1 SGHVS, CDR2 FQNEAQ. The CDR3 totals 17 residues. The trim removed 5 bases at V and 2 bases at J, leaving 7 bases unmatched. The CDR3 sequence is CASSMGLAGAPQETQYF. In DNA form, the CDR3 reads TGTGCCAGCAGCATGGGACTAGCGGGGGCCCCGCAAGAGACCCAGTACTTC. Filled out from reference TRBV7-8 and TRBJ2-5, the complete variable domain reads GAGVSQSPRYKVAKRGQDVALRCDPISGHVSLFWYQQALGQGPEFLTYFQNEAQLDKSGLPSDRFFAERPEGSVSTLKIQRTQQEDSAVYLCASSMGLAGAPQETQYFGPGTRLLVL.

This clonotype was detected only once. The chain couples TRBV2 to TRBJ2-7; 10 positions match TRBD2. V lost 5 bases to trimming and J lost 0 bases; unmatched junction nucleotides: 4. The CDR3 runs to 15 residues. The germline gives CDR1 SNHLY, CDR2 FYNNEI. CDR3 sequence (DNA): TGTGCCAGCAGTCGCAGCGGGAGGGACTCCTACGAGCAGTACTTC. The encoded protein is CASSRSGRDSYEQYF.

The rearrangement joins TRBV5-1 to TRBJ2-3, with D perhaps TRBD1 or TRBD2 (5 bases each). This CDR3 comprises 16 residues. The germline CDR1 and CDR2 sequences are SGHRS and YFSETQ. V was cut by 2 bases and J by 1 base, with 14 bases left in between. The CDR3 spells CASSFTGWGRTDTQYF. The CDR3, as DNA: TGCGCCAGCAGCTTTACCGGCTGGGGACGCACAGATACGCAGTATTTT.

This chain's CDR3 is CASGLVRLAGGLSSYNEQFF. The CDR3 nucleotides read TGTGCTAGTGGTTTGGTACGCCTAGCGGGGGGCCTGAGCTCCTACAATGAGCAGTTCTTC. This chain joins TRBV12-5 and TRBJ2-1; TRBD2 matches at 11 bases. Germline CDR1 LGHNT, CDR2 FRNRAP. This CDR3 region has 20 residues. Trimming took 0 bases from V and 0 from J; bases not matched to a gene: 10. The whole variable domain, remainder taken from reference TRBV12-5 and TRBJ2-1, is DARVTQTPRHKVTEMGQEVTMRCQPILGHNTVFWYRQTMMQGLELLAYFRNRAPLDDSGMPKDRFSAEMPDATLATLKIQPSEPRDSAVYFCASGLVRLAGGLSSYNEQFFGPGTRLTVL.

The chain joins TRBV29-1 to TRBJ2-5; the D gene is possibly TRBD2 (5 bases). The CDR3 runs to 12 residues. Per germline, CDR1 SQVTM and CDR2 ANQGSEA. The V end was cut by 4 bases, the J end by 5 bases, with 11 bases between. For the CDR3, the DNA is TGCAGCGTTGCAACTAGTCAGGAGACCCAGTACTTC. Translated: CSVATSQETQYF.

The table lists this clonotype with a few counts. The CDR3 protein is CASRKNPQEFNEKLFF. The CDR3 nucleotides read TGCGCCAGCAGAAAAAACCCTCAGGAGTTTAATGAAAAACTGTTTTTT. This rearrangement joins TRBV5-1 to TRBJ1-4; D gene uncertain. CDR1 and CDR2 from the germline V gene are SGHRS and YFSETQ. Trimming shortened V by 5 bases and J by 4 bases, and 18 bases separated the two germline ends. The CDR3 has 16 amino acids.

V is TRBV14 and J is TRBJ1-1; 11 bases are shared with TRBD1. Losses at the gene ends were 0 bases for V and 5 bases for J; bases not matched to a gene: 5. Per the germline V gene, CDR1 is SGHDN and CDR2 is FVKESK. There are 16 residues in the CDR3. DNA of the CDR3: TGTGCCAGCAGCCAAGATTTCGGGACAGGGGGGACTGAAGCTTTCTTT. Amino acids: CASSQDFGTGGTEAFF. The full variable domain, in which reference TRBV14 and TRBJ1-1 provide the parts outside the CDR3, is EAGVTQFPSHSVIEKGQTVTLRCDPISGHDNLYWYRRVMGKEIKFLLHFVKESKQDESGMPNNRFLAERTGGTYSTLKVQPAELEDSGVYFCASSQDFGTGGTEAFFGQGTRLTVV.

A few counts support this clonotype. The CDR3 nucleotides read TGCAGTCCTGTCTGGCGGGGGGTCCTCCTTTGGGAGCAGTTCTTC. Amino acids: CSPVWRGVLLWEQFF. The rearrangement joins TRBV20-1 to TRBJ2-1; 8 bases are a match to TRBD2. Germline CDR1 reads DFQATT; CDR2 reads SNEGSKA (reference sequence). The V gene end was trimmed by 8 bases and the J gene end by 10 bases; junction bases not matched to a gene: 19. The CDR3 contains 15 residues.